Listed below are T cell receptor beta chains from one sample, sequenced in a study of PD-1 blockade in classical Hodgkin lymphoma. Libraries were prepared by immunoSEQ multiplex PCR; TCRdb keeps only in-frame clonotypes and omits some of them. This repertoire shows around 92,000 clones, approximately 86% found once; its top ten account for around 15%. Source: peripheral blood mononuclear cells (PBMCs), taken before the fourth cycle of nivolumab. Source of these receptors: a human donor with classical Hodgkin lymphoma. The CDR3 runs from the conserved cysteine through the conserved F or W. The D gene is left open where the match is weak. Clone size is not always given. Where it is, it says once, few, many or a class for expanded clones.

V gene	J gene	D gene	clone size	CDR3 DNA	CDR3 protein
TRBV27	TRBJ2-7	TRBD1	.	TGTGCCAGCAGTTCCGAGGGGGCGAGGACGGACGAGCAGTACTTC	CASSSEGARTDEQYF
TRBV28	TRBJ2-7	.	.	TGTGCCAGCAGTTTCCCAGGGATCTCCTACGAGCAGTACTTC	CASSFPGISYEQYF
TRBV7-6	TRBJ1-3	.	.	TGTGCCAGCAGCTTAGCCCCGCAGGGCTCTGGAAACACCATATATTTT	CASSLAPQGSGNTIYF
TRBV6-5	TRBJ1-5	.	.	TGTGCCAGCGCCCCTTGGGGGGGGAATCAGCCCCAGCATTTT	CASAPWGGNQPQHF
TRBV5-6	TRBJ1-3	.	.	TGTGCCAGCAGCCCCCGGACAGTTTCTGGAAACACCATATATTTT	CASSPRTVSGNTIYF
TRBV29-1	TRBJ2-3	TRBD2	.	TGCAGCGTTGAAGAGGCAGGGAGGGTCCAGACTAGACTTAGCACAGATACGCAGTATTTT	CSVEEAGRVQTRLSTDTQYF
TRBV15	TRBJ2-7	TRBD2	.	TGTGCCACCAGCAGAGGTGGCAGCGGGAGGGTGACCGAGCAGTACTTC	CATSRGGSGRVTEQYF
TRBV7-8	TRBJ1-5	.	.	TGTGCCAGCAGCTTGAGTTCCAATCAGCCCCAGCATTTT	CASSLSSNQPQHF
TRBV5-8	TRBJ1-2	.	.	TGTGCCAGCAGCTTGAGAGGGCTCGGGGACTATGGCTACACCTTC	CASSLRGLGDYGYTF
TRBV7-3	TRBJ1-1	.	.	TGTGCCAGCAGCACGACAAAAAACACTGAAGCTTTCTTT	CASSTTKNTEAFF
TRBV2	TRBJ2-2	.	.	TGTGCCAGTACTCCACCACAGGGTCCGAACACCGGGGAGCTGTTTTTT	CASTPPQGPNTGELFF
TRBV6-1	TRBJ2-6	.	.	TGTGCCAGCAGTGTCCGGTCACAAACTGGGGCCAACGTCCTGACTTTC	CASSVRSQTGANVLTF
TRBV19	TRBJ2-2	TRBD1	few	TGTGCCAGTAGTCCCCGGACAGGGCGCACCGGGGAGCTGTTTTTT	CASSPRTGRTGELFF